The TCR beta chain under discussion was sequenced for a study of blood T cell repertoires in COVID-19. Overall study: Donors in the United States, Italy and Spain gave samples during acute or convalescent COVID-19. PBMCs, B-cell-depleted T cells, or T cells were the source of the cDNA or gDNA that made up the material.

This clone was seen just once. As handled by the study authors: Researchers report that nucleated cell counts were estimated from reference gene primer amplification. The method was immunoSEQ multiplex PCR; TCRdb's version includes in-frame clones alone and lacks a portion of them. V, J and clone size derive from that table, while D and trimming were established from the DNA sequence. The sample lists 150,000 to 200,000 clones, 80% to 90% occurring once. Material for sequencing was peripheral blood. The clonotype originates from a man aged 45-65 years with active or convalescent COVID-19.

The CDR3 nucleotides are TGTGCCAGCAGCTTAACGAGGGATTACACTGAAGCTTTCTTT. This sequence encodes CASSLTRDYTEAFF. J is TRBJ1-1 and V is TRBV7-3; no definite D call. CDR3 size: 14 residues. Germline CDR1 SGHTA, CDR2 FQGTGA. V was clipped by 0 bases and J by 3 bases, with 8 bases between them.